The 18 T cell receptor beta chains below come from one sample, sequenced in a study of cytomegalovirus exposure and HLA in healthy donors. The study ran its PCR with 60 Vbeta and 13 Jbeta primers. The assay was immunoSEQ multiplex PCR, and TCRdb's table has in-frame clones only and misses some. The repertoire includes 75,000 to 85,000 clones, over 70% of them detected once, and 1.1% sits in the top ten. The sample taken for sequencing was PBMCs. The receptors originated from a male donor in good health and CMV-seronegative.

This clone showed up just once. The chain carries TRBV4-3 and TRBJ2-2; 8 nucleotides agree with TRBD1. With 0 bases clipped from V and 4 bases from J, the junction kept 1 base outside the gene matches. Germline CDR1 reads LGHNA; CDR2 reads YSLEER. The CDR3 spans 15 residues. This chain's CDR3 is CASSQDRGLTGELFF. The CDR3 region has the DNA TGCGCCAGCAGCCAAGACAGGGGGCTCACCGGGGAGCTGTTTTTT.

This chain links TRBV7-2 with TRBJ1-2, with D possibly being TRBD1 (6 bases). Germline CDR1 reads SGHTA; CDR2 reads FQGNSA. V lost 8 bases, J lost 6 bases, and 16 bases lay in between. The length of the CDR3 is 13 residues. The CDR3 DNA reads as TGTGCCAGCTCACAGGGTATAAACAATGGCTACACCTTC. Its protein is CASSQGINNGYTF.

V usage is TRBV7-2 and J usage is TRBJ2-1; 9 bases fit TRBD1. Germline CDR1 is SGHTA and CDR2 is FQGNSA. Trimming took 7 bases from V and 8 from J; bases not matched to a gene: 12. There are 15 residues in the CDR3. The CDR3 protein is CASTQPGQGLYEQFF. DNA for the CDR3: TGTGCCAGCACCCAACCGGGACAGGGTCTGTATGAGCAGTTCTTC.

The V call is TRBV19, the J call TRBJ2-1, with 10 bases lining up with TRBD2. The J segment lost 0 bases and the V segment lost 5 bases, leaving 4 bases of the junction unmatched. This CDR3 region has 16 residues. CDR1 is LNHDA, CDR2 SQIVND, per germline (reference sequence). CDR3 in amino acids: CASSRTSGSSYNEQFF. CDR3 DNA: TGTGCCAGTAGTCGGACTAGCGGCTCCTCCTACAATGAGCAGTTCTTC. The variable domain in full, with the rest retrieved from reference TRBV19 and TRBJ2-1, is DGGITQSPKYLFRKEGQNVTLSCEQNLNHDAMYWYRQDPGQGLRLIYYSQIVNDFQKGDIAEGYSVSREKKESFPLTVTSAQKNPTAFYLCASSRTSGSSYNEQFFGPGTRLTVL.

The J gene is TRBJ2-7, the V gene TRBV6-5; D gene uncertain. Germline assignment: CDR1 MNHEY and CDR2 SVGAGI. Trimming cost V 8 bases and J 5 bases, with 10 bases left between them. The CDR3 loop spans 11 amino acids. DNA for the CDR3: TGTGCCAGCTCCGAGGTCAACGAGCAGTACTTC. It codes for CASSEVNEQYF.

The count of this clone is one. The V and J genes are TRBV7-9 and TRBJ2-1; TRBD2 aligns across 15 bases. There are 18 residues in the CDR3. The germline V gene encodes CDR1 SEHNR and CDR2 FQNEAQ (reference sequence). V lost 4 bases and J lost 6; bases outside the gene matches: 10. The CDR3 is CASSSTGTSGGLINEQFF. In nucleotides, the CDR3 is TGTGCCAGCAGCTCAACCGGGACTAGCGGGGGGCTTATCAATGAGCAGTTCTTC.

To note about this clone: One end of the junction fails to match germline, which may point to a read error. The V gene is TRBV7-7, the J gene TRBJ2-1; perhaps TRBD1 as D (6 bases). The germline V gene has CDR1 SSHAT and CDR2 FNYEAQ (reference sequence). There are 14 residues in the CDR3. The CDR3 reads CASSPSSTQGRQFF. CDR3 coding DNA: TGTGCTAGCAGCCCGAGCTCAACGCAGGGGAGGCAGTTCTTC.

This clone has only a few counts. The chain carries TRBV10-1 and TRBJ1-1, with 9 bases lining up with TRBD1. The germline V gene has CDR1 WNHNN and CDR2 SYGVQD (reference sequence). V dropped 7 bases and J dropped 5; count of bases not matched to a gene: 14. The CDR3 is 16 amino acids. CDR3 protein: CASNKQWTGVGTEAFF. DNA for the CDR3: TGCGCCAGCAACAAGCAATGGACAGGGGTGGGGACTGAAGCTTTCTTT.

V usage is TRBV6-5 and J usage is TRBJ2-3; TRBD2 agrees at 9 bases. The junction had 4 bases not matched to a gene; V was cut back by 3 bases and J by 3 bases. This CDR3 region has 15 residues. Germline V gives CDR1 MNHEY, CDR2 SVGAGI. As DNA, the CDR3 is TGTGCCAGCAGTTATTCGACTAGCGGTACAGATACGCAGTATTTT. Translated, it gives CASSYSTSGTDTQYF.

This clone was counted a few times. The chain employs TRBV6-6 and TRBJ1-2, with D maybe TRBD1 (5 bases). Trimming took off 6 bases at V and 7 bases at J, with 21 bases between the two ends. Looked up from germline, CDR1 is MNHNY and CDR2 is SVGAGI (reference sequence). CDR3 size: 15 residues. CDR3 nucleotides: TGTGCCAGCAGACCATCCCGGGGGGAGGGTAGTGGCTACACCTTC. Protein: CASRPSRGEGSGYTF.

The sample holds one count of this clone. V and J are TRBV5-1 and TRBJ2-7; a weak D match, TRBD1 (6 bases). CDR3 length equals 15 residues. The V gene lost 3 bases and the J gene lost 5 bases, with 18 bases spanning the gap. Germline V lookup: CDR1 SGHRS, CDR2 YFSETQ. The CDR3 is CASSYALGAGDEQYF. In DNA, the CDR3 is TGCGCCAGCAGCTATGCCCTGGGGGCTGGGGACGAGCAGTACTTC.

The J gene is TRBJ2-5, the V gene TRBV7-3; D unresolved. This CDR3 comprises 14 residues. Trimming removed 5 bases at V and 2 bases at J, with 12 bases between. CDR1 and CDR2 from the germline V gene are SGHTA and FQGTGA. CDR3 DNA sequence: TGTGCCAGCAGCCCAGGTGGCAGGCAAGAGACCCAGTACTTC. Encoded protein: CASSPGGRQETQYF.

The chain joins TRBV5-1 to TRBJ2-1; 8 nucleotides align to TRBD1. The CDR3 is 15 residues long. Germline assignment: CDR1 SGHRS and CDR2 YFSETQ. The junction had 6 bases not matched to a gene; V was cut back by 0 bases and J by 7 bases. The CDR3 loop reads CASSLAQGARNEQFF. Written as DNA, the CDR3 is TGCGCCAGCAGCTTGGCGCAGGGGGCGCGTAATGAGCAGTTCTTC.

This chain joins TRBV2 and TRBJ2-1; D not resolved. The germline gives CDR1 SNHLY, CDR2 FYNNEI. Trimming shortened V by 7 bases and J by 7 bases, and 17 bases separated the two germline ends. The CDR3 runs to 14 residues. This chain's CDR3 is CASILGRIQNEQFF. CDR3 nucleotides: TGTGCCAGCATCCTGGGCCGGATACAGAATGAGCAGTTCTTC.

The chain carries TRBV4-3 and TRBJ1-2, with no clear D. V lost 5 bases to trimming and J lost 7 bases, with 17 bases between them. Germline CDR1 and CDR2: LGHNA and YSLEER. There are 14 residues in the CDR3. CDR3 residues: CASSVVGGAGGYTF. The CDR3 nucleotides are TGCGCCAGCAGCGTGGTGGGAGGCGCGGGTGGCTACACCTTC.

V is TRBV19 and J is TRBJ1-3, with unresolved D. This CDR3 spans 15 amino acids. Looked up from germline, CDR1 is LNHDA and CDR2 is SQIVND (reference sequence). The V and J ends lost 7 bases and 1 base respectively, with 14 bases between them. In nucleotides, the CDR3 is TGTGCCAGTACCCCTCGTACTGATTCTGGAAACACCATATATTTT. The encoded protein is CASTPRTDSGNTIYF.

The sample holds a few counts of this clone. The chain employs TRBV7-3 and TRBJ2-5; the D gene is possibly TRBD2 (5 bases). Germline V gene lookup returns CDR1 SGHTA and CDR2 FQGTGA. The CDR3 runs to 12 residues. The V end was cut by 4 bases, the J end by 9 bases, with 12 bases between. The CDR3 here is CASSSGEGAQYF. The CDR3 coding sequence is TGTGCCAGCAGCTCAGGAGAGGGAGCCCAGTACTTC. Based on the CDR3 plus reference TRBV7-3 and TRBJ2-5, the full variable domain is GAGVSQTPSNKVTEKGKYVELRCDPISGHTALYWYRQSLGQGPEFLIYFQGTGAADDSGLPNDRFFAVRPEGSVSTLKIQRTERGDSAVYLCASSSGEGAQYFGPGTRLLVL.

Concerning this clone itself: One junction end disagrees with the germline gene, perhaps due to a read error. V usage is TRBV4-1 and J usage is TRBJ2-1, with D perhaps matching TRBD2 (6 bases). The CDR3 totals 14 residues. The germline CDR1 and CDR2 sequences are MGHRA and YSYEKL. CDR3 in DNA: TGCGCCAACAGCCATTCACTAGCCCACAATGAGCAGTTCTTC. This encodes CANSHSLAHNEQFF.